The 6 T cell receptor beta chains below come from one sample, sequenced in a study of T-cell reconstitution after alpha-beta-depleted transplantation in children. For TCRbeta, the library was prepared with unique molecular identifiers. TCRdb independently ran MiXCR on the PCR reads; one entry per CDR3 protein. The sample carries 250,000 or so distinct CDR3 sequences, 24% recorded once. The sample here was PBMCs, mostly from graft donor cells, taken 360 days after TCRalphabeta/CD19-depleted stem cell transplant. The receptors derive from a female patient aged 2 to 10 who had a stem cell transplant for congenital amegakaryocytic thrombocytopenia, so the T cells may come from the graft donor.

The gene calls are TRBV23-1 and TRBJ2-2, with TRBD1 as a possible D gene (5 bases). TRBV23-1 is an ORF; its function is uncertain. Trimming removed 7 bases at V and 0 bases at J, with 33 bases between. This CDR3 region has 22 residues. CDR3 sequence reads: CASNKGRGANSTFLPNTGELFF. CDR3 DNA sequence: TGCGCCAGCAACAAGGGAAGGGGTGCAAACTCTACATTCCTACCGAACACCGGGGAGCTGTTTTTT.

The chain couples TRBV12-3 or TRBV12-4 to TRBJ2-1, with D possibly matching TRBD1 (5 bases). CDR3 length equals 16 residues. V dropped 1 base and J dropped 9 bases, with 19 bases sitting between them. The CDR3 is CASSLVAGLTRFEQFF. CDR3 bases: TGTGCCAGCAGTTTAGTAGCAGGGCTAACCCGGTTTGAGCAGTTCTTC.

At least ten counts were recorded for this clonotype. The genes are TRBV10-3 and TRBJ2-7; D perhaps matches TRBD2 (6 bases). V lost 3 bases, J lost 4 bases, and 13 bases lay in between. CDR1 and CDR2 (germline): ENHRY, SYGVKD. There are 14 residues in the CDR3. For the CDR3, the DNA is TGTGCCATCAGTGATTTTGGGGGGATATACGAGCAGTACTTC. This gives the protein CAISDFGGIYEQYF.

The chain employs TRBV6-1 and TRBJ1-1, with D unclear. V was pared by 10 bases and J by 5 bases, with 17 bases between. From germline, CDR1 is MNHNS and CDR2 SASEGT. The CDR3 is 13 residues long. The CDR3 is CATRTDIRTEAFF. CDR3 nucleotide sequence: TGTGCCACTAGAACTGACATCCGGACTGAAGCTTTCTTT.

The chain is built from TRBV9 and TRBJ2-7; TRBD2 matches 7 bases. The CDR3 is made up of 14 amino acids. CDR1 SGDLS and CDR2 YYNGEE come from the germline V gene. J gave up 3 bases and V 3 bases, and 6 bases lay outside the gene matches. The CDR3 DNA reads TGTGCCAGCAGCGCAACTAGCGCGGTCTACGAGCAGTACTTC. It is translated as CASSATSAVYEQYF. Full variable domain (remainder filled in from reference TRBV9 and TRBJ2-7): DSGVTQTPKHLITATGQRVTLRCSPRSGDLSVYWYQQSLDQGLQFLIQYYNGEERAKGNILERFSAQQFPDLHSELNLSSLELGDSALYFCASSATSAVYEQYFGPGTRLTVT.

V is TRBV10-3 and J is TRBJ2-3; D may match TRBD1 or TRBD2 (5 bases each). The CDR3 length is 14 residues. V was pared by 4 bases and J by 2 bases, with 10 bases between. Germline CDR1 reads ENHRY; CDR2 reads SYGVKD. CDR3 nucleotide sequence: TGTGCCATCAGTGCCCGGGACCCCACAGATACGCAGTATTTT. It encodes CAISARDPTDTQYF.